This T cell receptor beta chain emerged from a study of identical twins. Study conclusions and caveats: These conclusions were based on statistical analysis (cross-sectional, not following the same donors). Excess low generation probability was seen in twin-shared out-of-frame alpha sequences.

In the case of this clonotype: Its antigen remains unidentified.

MiXCR, run by TCRdb on the 5' RACE reads, gives a single entry per CDR3 protein. The sample records some 690,000 distinct CDR3 sequences, around 20% being singletons. CDR3 size: 16 residues. CDR1 DFQATT and CDR2 SNEGSKA come from the germline V gene (reference sequence). V was pared by 0 bases and J by 3 bases, with 6 bases of the junction left unmatched. The sample also formed part of further work on T cells expressing NK-cell markers. Per that study: It was sorted CD3+CD56-NKG2C+, CD3+CD56+NKG2C- and CD3+CD56+NKG2C+ T cells that provided the TCR beta repertoires. For several experiments, T cell sorting was restricted to the alpha-beta TCR population by means of an anti-gamma-delta TCR antibody.

V gene TRBV20-1 combines with J gene TRBJ2-1; 9 positions match TRBD2. The sequencing input was PBMCs. The origin of this receptor is a woman younger than 35 in good health. CDR3 in amino acids: CSARDWSGGNYNEQFF. DNA of the CDR3: TGCAGTGCTAGAGATTGGAGCGGGGGGAACTACAATGAGCAGTTCTTC.